This T cell receptor (beta chain) comes out of a study of T cells in Graves' hyperthyroidism and ophthalmopathy. TCR beta CDR3 regions were amplified from RNA. The HTBI set primed first-round TCR CDR3 RT-PCR. TCRdb re-called the multiplex PCR reads through MiXCR, storing one row per CDR3 protein. Of over 450,000 distinct CDR3 sequences in the sample, approximately 15% were seen once. Trimming removed 4 bases from V and 11 bases from J; junction bases left unmatched: 11. The CDR3 is 14 residues long. The V gene's germline CDR1 is SNHLY and CDR2 FYNNEI. This clonotype was counted many times. Sequencing input: blood. This clonotype originated in a woman younger than 30 with Graves' hyperthyroidism. The rearrangement joins TRBV2 to TRBJ1-5, with 7 bases matching TRBD1. In nucleotides, the CDR3 is TGTGCCAGCAGTGGGGTGGAACAGGGGATAGCCCAGCATTTT. Translated, it gives CASSGVEQGIAQHF. The full variable domain, in which reference TRBV2 and TRBJ1-5 provide the parts outside the CDR3, is EPEVTQTPSHQVTQMGQEVILRCVPISNHLYFYWYRQILGQKVEFLVSFYNNEISEKSEIFDDQFSVERPDGSNFTLKIRSTKLEDSAMYFCASSGVEQGIAQHFGDGTRLSIL.